The entry below describes one TCR beta chain. Its antigen is as yet unknown. CDR3 size: 14 residues. Trimming cost V 7 bases and J 3 bases; bases outside gene matches: 2. Germline lookup yields CDR1 SEHNR and CDR2 FQNEAQ (reference sequence). The sample belongs to a study of cytomegalovirus exposure and HLA in healthy donors. Across the study: Later, an analysis reported that the 110 or so validation repertoires had used the same platform as the approximately 690 first-cohort repertoires.

TCRdb's copy holds only in-frame clones and misses some; the assay was immunoSEQ multiplex PCR. Of roughly 220,000 clones listed, 75% to 95% are singletons. Study-wide points: Among TCR sequences, most were rare, though some public TCRs appeared in many donors.

The chain joins TRBV7-9 to TRBJ2-2; TRBD1 agrees at 10 bases. Sequencing was done on a sample of PBMCs. The sequence came from a woman younger than 30 in good health and CMV-seronegative. CDR3 amino acids: CASTTGGDTGELFF. Written as DNA, the CDR3 is TGTGCCAGCACGACAGGGGGCGACACCGGGGAGCTGTTTTTT.